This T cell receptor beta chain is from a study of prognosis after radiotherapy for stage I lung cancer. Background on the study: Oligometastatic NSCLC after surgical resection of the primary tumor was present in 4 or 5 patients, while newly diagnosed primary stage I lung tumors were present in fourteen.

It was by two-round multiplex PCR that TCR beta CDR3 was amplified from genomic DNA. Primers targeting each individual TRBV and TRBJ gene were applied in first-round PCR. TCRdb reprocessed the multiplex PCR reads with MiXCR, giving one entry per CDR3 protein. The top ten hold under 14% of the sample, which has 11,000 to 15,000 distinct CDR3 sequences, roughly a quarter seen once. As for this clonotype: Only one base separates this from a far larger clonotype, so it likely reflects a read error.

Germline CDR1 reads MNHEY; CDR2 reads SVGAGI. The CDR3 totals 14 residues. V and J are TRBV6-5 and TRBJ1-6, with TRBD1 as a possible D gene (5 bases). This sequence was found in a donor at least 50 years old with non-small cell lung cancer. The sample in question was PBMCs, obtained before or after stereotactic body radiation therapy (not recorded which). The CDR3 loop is CASSYSTGGSHLHF. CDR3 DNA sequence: TGTGCCAGCAGTTATAGTACAGGCGGTTCACACCTCCACTTT.